This TCR beta chain appears in the sequencing data of a study of radiation and T cells in renal cell carcinoma. Specified treatment: treatment-naive control, cytoreductive nephrectomy. The tumor was a clear cell renal cell carcinoma. Controls included 4 female and 10 or so male donors, resected 2011 to 2014. This CDR3 comprises 13 residues. V lost 5 bases and J lost 8, with 10 bases in between. Germline V gene lookup returns CDR1 SNHLY and CDR2 FYNNEI. In this sample, this clone turned up a few times. Its antigen is as yet unknown. General study results and limits: Irradiated tumors had higher TCR clonality than control tumors.

Repertoires were generated with immunoSEQ multiplex PCR, while TCRdb's copy carries only in-frame clones and drops some. The top ten clones hold 10% to 15% of a sample with 15,000 or so clones, just over 55% of them seen once. The source was tumor tissue, collected from a patient whose treatment was nephrectomy without radiotherapy. This TCR derives from a man aged 45-65 years with renal cell carcinoma. The rearrangement links TRBV2 to TRBJ1-6; no definite D call. DNA of the CDR3: TGTGCCAGCAGTACCTCAGGCGATTCACCCCTCCACTTT. Translation gives CASSTSGDSPLHF.